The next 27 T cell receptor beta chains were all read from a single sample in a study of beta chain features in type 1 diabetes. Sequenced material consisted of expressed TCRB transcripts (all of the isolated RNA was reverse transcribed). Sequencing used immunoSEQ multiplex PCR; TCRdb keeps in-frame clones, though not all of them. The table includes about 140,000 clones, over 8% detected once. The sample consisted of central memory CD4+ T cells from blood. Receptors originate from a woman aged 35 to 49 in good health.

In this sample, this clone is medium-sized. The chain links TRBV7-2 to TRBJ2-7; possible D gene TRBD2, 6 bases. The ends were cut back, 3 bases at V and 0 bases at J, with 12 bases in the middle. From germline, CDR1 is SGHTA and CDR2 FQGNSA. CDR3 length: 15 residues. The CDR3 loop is CASSFASVGSYEQYF. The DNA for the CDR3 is TGTGCCAGCAGCTTCGCTAGCGTCGGCTCCTACGAGCAGTACTTC.

CDR3 nucleotide sequence: TGTGCCAGTAGTACGGGACAGAACAATCAGCCCCAGCATTTT. Encoded protein: CASSTGQNNQPQHF. The rearrangement links TRBV19 to TRBJ1-5; 7 nucleotides match TRBD1. The CDR3 totals 14 residues. CDR1 and CDR2 (germline): LNHDA, SQIVND (reference sequence). V dropped 4 bases and J dropped 3; count of bases not matched to a gene: 3.

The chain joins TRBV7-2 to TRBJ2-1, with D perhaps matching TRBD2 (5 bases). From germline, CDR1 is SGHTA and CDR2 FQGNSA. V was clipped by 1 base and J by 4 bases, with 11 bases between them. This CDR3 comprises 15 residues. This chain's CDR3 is CASSLDVSGYNEQFF. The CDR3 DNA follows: TGTGCCAGCAGCTTAGACGTTTCGGGGTACAATGAGCAGTTCTTC.

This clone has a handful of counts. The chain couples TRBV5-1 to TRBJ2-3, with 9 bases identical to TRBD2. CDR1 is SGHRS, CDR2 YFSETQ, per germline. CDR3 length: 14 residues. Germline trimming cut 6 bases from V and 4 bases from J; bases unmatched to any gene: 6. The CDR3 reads CASKWTSDSDTQYF. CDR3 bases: TGCGCCAGCAAGTGGACTAGCGATTCAGATACGCAGTATTTT.

Here the CDR3 reads CASSFSTSQETQYF. CDR3 nucleotides: TGTGCCAGCAGCTTTTCCACATCCCAAGAGACCCAGTACTTC. The chain uses TRBV7-8 and TRBJ2-5; D gene ambiguous. V lost 3 bases and J 1 base, leaving 9 bases between the germline ends. The CDR3 length is 14 residues. Germline CDR1 reads SGHVS; CDR2 reads FQNEAQ.

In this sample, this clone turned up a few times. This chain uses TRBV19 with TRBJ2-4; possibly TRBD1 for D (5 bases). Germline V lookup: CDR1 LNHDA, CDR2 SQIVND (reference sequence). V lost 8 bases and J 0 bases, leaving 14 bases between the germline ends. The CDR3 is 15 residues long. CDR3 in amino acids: CASHTTVLAKNIQYF. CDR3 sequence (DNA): TGTGCCAGTCATACGACAGTCCTAGCCAAAAACATTCAGTACTTC.

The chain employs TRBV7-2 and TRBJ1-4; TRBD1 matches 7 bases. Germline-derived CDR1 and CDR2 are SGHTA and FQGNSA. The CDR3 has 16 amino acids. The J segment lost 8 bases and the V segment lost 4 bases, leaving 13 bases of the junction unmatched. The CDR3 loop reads CASSSRRGSVGEKLFF. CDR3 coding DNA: TGTGCCAGCAGCTCCCGCAGGGGGTCAGTAGGCGAAAAACTGTTTTTT.

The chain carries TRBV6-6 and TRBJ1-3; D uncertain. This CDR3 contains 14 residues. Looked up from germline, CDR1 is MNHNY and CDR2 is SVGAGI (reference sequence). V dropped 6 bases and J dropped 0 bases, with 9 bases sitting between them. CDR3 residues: CASSSPSSGNTIYF. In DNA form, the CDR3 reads TGTGCCAGCAGCTCACCGAGCTCTGGAAACACCATATATTTT.

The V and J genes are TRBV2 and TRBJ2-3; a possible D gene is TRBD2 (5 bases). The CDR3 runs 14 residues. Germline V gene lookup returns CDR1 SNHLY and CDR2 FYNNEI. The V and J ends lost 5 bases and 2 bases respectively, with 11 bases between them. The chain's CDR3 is CASSPSGVTDTQYF. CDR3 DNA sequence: TGTGCCAGCAGTCCTTCCGGGGTCACAGATACGCAGTATTTT.

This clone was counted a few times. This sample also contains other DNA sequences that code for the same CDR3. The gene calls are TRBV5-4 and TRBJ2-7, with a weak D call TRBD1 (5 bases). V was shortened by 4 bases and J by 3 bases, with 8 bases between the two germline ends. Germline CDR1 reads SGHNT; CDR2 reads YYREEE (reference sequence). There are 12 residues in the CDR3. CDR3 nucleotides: TGTGCCAGCAGCCGAGACAGCTACGAGCAGTACTTC. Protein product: CASSRDSYEQYF.

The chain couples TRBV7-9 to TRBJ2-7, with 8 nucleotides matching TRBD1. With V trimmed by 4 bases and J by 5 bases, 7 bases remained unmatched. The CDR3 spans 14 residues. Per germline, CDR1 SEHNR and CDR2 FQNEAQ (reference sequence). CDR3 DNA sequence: TGTGCCAGCAGCTCCAGGGACAGGCACAACGAGCAGTACTTC. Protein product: CASSSRDRHNEQYF.

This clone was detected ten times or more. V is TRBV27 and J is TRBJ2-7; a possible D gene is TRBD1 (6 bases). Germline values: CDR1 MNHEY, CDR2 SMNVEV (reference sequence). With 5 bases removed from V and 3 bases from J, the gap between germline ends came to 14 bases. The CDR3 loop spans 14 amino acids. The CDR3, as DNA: TGTGCCAGCAGTCCGAGGGGACAAGTCTACGAGCAGTACTTC. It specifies CASSPRGQVYEQYF.

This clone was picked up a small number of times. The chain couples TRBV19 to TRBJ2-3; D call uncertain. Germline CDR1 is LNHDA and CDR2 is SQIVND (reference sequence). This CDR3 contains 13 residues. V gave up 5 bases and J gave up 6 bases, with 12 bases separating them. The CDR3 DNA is TGTGCCAGTAGTCTCTCGAACGGGGATACGCAGTATTTT. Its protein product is CASSLSNGDTQYF.

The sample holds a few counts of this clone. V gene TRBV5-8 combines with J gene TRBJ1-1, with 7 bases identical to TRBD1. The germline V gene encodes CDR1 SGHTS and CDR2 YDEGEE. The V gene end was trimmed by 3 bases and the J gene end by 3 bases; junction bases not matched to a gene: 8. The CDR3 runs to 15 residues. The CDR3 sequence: CASSYYRGRDTEAFF. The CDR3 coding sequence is TGTGCCAGCAGCTATTACAGGGGACGGGACACTGAAGCTTTCTTT. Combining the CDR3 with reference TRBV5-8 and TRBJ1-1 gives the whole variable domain EAGVTQSPTHLIKTRGQQATLRCSPISGHTSVYWYQQALGLGLQFLLWYDEGEERNRGNFPPRFSGRQFPNYSSELNVNALELEDSALYLCASSYYRGRDTEAFFGQGTRLTVV.

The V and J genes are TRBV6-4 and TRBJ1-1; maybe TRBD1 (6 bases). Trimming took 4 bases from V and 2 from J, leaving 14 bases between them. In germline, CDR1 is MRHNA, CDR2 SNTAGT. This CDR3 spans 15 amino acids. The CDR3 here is CASSAQGQLNTEAFF. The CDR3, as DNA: TGTGCCAGCAGTGCCCAAGGACAGTTAAACACTGAAGCTTTCTTT.

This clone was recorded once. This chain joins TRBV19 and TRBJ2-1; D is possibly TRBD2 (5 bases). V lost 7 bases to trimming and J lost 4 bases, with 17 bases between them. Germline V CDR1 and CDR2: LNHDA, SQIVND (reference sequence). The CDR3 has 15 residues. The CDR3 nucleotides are TGTGCCAGTACCCTCAGAGGGTACTGTTACAATGAGCAGTTCTTC. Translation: CASTLRGYCYNEQFF.

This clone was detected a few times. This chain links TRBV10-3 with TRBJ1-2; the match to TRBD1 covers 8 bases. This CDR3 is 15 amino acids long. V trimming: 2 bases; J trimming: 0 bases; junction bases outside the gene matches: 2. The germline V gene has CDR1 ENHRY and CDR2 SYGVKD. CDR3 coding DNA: TGTGCCATCAGTGAGGGGACAGGTGCTAACTATGGCTACACCTTC. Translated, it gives CAISEGTGANYGYTF.

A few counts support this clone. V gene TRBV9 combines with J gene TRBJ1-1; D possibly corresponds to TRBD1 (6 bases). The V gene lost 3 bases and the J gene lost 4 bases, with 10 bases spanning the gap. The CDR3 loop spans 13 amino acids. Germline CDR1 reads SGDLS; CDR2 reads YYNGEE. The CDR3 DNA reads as TGTGCCAGCAGCGCGCTACAGGGCACTGAAGCTTTCTTT. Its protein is CASSALQGTEAFF.

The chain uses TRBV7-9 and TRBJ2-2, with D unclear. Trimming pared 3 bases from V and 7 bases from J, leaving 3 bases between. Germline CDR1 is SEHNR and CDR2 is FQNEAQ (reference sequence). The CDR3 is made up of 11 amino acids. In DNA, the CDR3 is TGTGCCAGCAGCTTCGGCGGGGAGCTGTTTTTT. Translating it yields CASSFGGELFF.

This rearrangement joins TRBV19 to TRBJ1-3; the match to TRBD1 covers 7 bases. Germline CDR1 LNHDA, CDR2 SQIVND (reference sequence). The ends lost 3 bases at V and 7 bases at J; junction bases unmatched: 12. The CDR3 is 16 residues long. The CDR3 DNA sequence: TGTGCCAGTAGTATGAATGGACAGGCAAAGATGAACACCATATATTTT. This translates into CASSMNGQAKMNTIYF.

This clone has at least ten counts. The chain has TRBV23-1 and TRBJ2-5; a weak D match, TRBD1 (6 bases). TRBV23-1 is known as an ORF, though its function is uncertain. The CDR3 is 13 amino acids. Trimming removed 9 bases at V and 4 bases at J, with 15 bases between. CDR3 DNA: TGCGCCAGGTTCCCCTACAGGGCAGAGACCCAGTACTTC. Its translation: CARFPYRAETQYF.

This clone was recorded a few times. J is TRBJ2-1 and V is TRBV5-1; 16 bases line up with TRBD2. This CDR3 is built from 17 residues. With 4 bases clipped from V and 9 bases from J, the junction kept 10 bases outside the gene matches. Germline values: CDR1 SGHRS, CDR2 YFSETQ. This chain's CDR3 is CASSIGPGLAGGPEQFF. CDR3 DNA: TGCGCCAGCAGCATCGGCCCGGGACTAGCGGGGGGGCCTGAGCAGTTCTTC.

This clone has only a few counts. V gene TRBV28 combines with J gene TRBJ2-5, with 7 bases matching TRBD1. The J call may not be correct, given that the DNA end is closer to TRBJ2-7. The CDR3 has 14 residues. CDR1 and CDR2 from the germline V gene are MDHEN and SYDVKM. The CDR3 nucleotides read TGTGCCAGCAGCAAGACAGGGTGGGCCTACGAGCAGTACTTC. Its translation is CASSKTGWAYEQYF.

The CDR3: CASSLAIEQFF. The CDR3 DNA sequence: TGTGCCAGCAGCTTAGCTATTGAGCAGTTCTTC. The chain employs TRBV7-2 and TRBJ2-1; D is uncertain. CDR3 length: 11 amino acids. Trimming removed 0 bases from V and 9 bases from J, with 3 bases in between. CDR1 and CDR2 (germline): SGHTA, FQGNSA.

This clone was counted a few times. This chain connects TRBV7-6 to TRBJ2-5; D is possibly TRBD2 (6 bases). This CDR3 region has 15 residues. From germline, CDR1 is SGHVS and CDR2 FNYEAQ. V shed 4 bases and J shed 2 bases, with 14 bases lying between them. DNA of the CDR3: TGTGCCAGCAGCTCCCCCGGGACTCCACAAGAGACCCAGTACTTC. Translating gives CASSSPGTPQETQYF.

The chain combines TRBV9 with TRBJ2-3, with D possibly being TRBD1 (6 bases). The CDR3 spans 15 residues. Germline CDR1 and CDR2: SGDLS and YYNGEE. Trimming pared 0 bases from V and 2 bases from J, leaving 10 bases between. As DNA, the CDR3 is TGTGCCAGCAGCGTAGCAGTGGGGGCCACAGATACGCAGTATTTT. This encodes CASSVAVGATDTQYF.

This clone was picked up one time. The CDR3 DNA follows: TGTGCCAGCACCCCGGAATCCAGGGGTAATGGCTACACCTTC. Its protein is CASTPESRGNGYTF. The gene calls are TRBV5-6 and TRBJ1-2; D may be TRBD1 (6 bases). CDR1 is SGHDT and CDR2 is YYEEEE in the germline V gene. The V end lost 6 bases, the J end lost 6 bases, and 18 bases lay between the germline ends. The CDR3 is 14 residues long.